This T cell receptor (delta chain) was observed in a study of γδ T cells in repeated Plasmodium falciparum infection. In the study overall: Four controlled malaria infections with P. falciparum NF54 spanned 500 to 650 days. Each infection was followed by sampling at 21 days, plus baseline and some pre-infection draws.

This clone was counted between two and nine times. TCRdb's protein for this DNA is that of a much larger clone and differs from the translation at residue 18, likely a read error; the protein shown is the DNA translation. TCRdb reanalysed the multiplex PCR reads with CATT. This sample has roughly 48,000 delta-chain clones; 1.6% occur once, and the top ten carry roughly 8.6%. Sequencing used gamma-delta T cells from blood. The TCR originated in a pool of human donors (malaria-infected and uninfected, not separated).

The CDR3 DNA sequence: TGTGCTCTTGGCCTCAGTACTGGGGGATTTGTCGGTCACACCGATAAACTCACCTTT. It is translated as CALGLSTGGFVGHTDKLTF. There is no J gene call, but TRDV1 is given as the V gene; the table's TRDD3 call for D was not verified on the DNA. CDR1 is TSWWSYY, CDR2 QGS, per germline. The CDR3 extends over 19 amino acids.